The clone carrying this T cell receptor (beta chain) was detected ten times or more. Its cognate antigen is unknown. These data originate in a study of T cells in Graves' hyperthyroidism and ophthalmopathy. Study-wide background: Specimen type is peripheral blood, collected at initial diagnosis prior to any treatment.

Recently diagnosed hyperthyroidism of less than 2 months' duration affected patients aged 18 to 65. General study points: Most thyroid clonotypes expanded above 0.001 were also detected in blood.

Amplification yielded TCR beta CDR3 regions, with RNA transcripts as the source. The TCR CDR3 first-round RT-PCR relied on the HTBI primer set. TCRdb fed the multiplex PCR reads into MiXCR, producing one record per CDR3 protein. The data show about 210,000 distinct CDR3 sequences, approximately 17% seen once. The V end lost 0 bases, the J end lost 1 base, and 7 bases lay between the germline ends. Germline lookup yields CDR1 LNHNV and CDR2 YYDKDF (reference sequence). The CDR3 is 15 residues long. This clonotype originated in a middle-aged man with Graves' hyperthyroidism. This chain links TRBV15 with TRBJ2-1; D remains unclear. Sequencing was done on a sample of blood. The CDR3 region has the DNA TGTGCCACCAGCAGAGAACCACAATCCTACAATGAGCAGTTCTTC. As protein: CATSREPQSYNEQFF.